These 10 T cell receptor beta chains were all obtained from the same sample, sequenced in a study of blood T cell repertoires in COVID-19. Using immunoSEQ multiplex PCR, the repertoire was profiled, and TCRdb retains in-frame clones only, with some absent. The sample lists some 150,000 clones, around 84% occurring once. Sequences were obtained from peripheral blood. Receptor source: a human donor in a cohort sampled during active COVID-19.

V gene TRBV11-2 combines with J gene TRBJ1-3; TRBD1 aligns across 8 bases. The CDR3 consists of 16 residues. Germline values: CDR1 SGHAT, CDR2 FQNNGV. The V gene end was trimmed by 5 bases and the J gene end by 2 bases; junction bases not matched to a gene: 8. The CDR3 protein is CASSRRTGITGNTIYF. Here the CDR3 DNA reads TGTGCCAGCAGCCGCCGGACAGGGATAACTGGAAACACCATATATTTT.

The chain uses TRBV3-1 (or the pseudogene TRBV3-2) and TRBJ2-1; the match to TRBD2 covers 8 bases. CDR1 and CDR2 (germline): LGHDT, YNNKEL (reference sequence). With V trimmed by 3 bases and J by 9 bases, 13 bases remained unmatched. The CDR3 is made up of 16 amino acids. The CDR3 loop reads CASSQPAGGGDGEQFF. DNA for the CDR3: TGTGCCAGCAGCCAGCCCGCGGGGGGTGGAGACGGTGAGCAGTTCTTC.

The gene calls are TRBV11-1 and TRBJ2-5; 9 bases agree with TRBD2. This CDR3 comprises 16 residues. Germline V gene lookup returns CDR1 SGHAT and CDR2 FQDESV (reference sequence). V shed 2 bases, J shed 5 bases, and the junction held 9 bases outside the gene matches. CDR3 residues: CASSLIGGGAGETQYF. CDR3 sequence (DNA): TGTGCCAGCAGCTTAATCGGCGGGGGGGCCGGTGAGACCCAGTACTTC.

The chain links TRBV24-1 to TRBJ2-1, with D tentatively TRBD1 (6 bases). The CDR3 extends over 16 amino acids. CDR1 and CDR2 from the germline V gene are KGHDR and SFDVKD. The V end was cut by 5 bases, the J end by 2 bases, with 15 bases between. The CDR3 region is CATSGNRGSTYNEQFF. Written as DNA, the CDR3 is TGTGCCACCAGTGGTAATAGGGGGTCGACCTACAATGAGCAGTTCTTC.

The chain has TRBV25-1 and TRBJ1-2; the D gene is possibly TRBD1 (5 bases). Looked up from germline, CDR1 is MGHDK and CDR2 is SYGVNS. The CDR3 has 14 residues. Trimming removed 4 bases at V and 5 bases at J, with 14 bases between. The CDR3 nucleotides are TGTGCCAGCAGTGGACCGGGGGGGGTATATGGCTACACCTTC. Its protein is CASSGPGGVYGYTF.

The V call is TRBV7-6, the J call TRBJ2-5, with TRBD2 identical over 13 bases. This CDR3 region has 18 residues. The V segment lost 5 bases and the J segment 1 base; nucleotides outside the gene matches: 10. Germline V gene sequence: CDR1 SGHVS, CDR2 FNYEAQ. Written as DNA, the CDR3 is TGTGCCAGCAGCGGACTAGCGGGGGCCCCGAATCCCCAAGAGACCCAGTACTTC. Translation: CASSGLAGAPNPQETQYF.

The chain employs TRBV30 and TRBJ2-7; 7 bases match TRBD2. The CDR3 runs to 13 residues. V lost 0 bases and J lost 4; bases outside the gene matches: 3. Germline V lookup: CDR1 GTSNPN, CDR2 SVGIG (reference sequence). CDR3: CAWSVTGGYEQYF. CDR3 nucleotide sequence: TGTGCCTGGAGTGTCACGGGGGGTTACGAGCAGTACTTC.

The CDR3 loop is CASSLRRLPGTEAFF. The CDR3 nucleotides read TGTGCCAGCAGCTTGAGGAGGCTCCCGGGCACTGAAGCTTTCTTT. V and J are TRBV5-6 and TRBJ1-1; no definite D call. The germline V gene has CDR1 SGHDT and CDR2 YYEEEE. Between the trimmed V and J ends, which lost 1 base and 4 bases, there was a span of 14 bases. This CDR3 has 15 residues.

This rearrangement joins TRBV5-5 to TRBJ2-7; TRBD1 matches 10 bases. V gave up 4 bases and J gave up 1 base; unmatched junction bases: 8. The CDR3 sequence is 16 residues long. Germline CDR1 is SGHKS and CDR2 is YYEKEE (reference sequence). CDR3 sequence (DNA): TGTGCCAGCAGCGATACCGGGACAGGGGATTCCTACGAGCAGTACTTC. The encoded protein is CASSDTGTGDSYEQYF.

This CDR3 is CATSDRVNEKLFF. Written as DNA, the CDR3 is TGTGCCACCTCGGACAGGGTAAATGAAAAACTGTTTTTT. The genes are TRBV15 and TRBJ1-4; 8 nucleotides match TRBD1. The CDR3 runs to 13 residues. The J segment lost 5 bases and the V segment lost 8 bases, leaving 4 bases of the junction unmatched. Germline V lookup: CDR1 LNHNV, CDR2 YYDKDF (reference sequence).